The subject of this entry is one T cell receptor beta chain. The CDR3 is made up of 16 amino acids. Germline values: CDR1 LGHNA, CDR2 YNFKEQ. This sample is drawn from a study of monozygotic twins with inflammatory bowel disease. From the 5' RACE reads, TCRdb lists one entry per CDR3 protein and no DNA. This repertoire includes about 380,000 distinct CDR3 sequences. The total RNA came straight from whole blood, and T cells were not sorted beforehand. The gene calls are TRBV4-2 and TRBJ2-7; absent DNA, TCRdb's TRBD1 call cannot be checked. This receptor was identified in a human donor with ulcerative colitis or Crohn's disease, or a healthy co-twin of an affected twin (not recorded which). Sequencing was performed on blood. CDR3 region: CASSQDKDRGYYEQYF.